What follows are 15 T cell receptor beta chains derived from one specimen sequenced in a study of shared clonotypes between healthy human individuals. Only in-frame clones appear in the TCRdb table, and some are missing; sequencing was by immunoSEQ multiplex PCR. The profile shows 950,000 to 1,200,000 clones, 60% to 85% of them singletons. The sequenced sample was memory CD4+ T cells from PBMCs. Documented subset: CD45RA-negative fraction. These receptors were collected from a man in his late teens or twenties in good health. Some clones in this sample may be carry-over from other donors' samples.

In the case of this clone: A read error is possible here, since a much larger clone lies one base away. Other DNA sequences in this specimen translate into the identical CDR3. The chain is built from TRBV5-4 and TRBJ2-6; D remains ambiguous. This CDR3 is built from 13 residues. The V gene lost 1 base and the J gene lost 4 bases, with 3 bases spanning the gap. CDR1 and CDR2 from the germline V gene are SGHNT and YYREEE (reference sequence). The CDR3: CASSLSGANVLTF. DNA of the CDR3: TGTGCCAGCAGCTTGTCCGGGGCCAACGTCCTGACTTTC.

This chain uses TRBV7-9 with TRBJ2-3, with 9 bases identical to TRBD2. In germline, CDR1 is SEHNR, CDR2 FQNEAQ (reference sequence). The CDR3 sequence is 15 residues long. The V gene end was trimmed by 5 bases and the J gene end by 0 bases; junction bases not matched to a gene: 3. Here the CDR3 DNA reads TGTGCCAGCAGCCGGACTAGCGCCAGCACAGATACGCAGTATTTT. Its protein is CASSRTSASTDTQYF.

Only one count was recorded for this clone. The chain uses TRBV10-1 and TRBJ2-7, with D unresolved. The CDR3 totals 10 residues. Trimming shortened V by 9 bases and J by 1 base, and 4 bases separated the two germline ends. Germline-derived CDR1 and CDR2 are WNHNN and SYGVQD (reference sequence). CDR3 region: CARASYEQYF. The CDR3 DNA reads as TGCGCCAGGGCGTCCTACGAGCAGTACTTC.

The CDR3 DNA sequence: TGTGCCAGCTCACCAGGGCAGGGGATGAACACCGGGGAGCTGTTTTTT. Its translation is CASSPGQGMNTGELFF. The chain is built from TRBV18 and TRBJ2-2, with D perhaps matching TRBD1 (6 bases). Germline V lookup: CDR1 KGHSH, CDR2 LQKENI. The CDR3 totals 16 residues. Trimming took off 2 bases at V and 1 base at J, with 11 bases between the two ends.

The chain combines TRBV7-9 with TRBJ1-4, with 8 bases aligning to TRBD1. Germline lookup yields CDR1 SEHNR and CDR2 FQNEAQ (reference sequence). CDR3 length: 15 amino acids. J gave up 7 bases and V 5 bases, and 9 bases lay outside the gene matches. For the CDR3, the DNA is TGTGCCAGCAGCAAAGGCACAGGGGGGGGTGAAAAACTGTTTTTT. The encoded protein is CASSKGTGGGEKLFF.

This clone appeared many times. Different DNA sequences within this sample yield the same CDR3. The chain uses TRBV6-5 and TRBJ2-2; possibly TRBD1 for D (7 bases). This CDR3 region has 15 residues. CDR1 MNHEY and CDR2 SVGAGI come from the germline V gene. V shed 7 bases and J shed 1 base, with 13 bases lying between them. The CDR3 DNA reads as TGTGCCAGCAAGGCGGGACAGTTGAACACCGGGGAGCTGTTTTTT. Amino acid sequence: CASKAGQLNTGELFF.

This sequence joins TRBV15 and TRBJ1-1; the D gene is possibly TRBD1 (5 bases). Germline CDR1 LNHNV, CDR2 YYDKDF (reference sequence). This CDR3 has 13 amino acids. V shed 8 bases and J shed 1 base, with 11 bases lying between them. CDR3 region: CATRRDGNTEAFF. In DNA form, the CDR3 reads TGTGCCACCCGGAGGGACGGGAACACTGAAGCTTTCTTT.

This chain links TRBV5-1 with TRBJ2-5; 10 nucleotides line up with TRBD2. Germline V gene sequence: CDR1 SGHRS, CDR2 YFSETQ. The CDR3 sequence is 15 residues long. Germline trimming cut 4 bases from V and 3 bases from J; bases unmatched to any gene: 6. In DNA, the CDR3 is TGCGCCAGCAGCGGAGGGACTAGCGTCGAAGAGACCCAGTACTTC. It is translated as CASSGGTSVEETQYF.

DNA for the CDR3: TGTGCCAGCAGTGTAGGCGGGAGGGCCTCGGGCTACGAGCAGTACTTC. Protein sequence: CASSVGGRASGYEQYF. The chain uses TRBV6-1 and TRBJ2-7; 9 nucleotides align to TRBD2. V dropped 4 bases and J dropped 3; count of bases not matched to a gene: 10. Germline V gene data show CDR1 as MNHNS and CDR2 as SASEGT. CDR3 size: 16 residues.

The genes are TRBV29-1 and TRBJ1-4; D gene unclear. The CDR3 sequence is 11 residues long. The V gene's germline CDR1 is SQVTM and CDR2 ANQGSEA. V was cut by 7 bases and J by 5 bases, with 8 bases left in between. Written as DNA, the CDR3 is TGCAGCGCGCGACGGAATGAAAAACTGTTTTTT. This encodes CSARRNEKLFF. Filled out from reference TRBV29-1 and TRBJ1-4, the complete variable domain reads SAVISQKPSRDICQRGTSLTIQCQVDSQVTMMFWYRQQPGQSLTLIATANQGSEATYESGFVIDKFPISRPNLTFSTLTVSNMSPEDSSIYLCSARRNEKLFFGSGTQLSVL.

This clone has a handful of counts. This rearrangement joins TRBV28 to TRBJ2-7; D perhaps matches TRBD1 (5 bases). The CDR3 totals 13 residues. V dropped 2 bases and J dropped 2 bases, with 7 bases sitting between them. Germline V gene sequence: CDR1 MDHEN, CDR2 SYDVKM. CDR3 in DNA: TGTGCCAGCAGTTTACGACAGACCTACGAGCAGTACTTC. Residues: CASSLRQTYEQYF.

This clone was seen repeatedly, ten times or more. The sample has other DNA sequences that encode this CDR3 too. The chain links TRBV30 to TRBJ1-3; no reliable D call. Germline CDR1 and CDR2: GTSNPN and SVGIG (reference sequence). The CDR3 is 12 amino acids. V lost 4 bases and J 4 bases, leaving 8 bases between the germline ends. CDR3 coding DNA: TGTGCCTGGAACCCAAGCGGAAACACCATATATTTT. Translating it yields CAWNPSGNTIYF.

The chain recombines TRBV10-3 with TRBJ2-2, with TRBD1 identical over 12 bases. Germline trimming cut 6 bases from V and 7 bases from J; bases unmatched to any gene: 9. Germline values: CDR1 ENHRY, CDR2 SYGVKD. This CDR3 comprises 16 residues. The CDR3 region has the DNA TGTGCCATCAGCTCTGGCGGGACAGGGGGCTTCGGGGAGCTGTTTTTT. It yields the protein CAISSGGTGGFGELFF.

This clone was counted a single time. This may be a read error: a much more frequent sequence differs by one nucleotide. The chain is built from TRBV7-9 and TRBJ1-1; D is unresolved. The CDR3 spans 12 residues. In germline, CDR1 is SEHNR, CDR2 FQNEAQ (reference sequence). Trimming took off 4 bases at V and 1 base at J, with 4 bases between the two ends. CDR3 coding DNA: TGTGCCAGCAGCTGGGAGAACACTGAAGCTTTCTTT. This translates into CASSWENTEAFF.

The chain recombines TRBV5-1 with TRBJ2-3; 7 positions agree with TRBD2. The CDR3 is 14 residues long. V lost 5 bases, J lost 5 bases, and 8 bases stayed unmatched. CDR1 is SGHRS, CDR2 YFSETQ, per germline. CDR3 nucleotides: TGCGCCAGCAGTGGGCGGGAGTACGGAGATACGCAGTATTTT. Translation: CASSGREYGDTQYF.